The T cell receptor (beta chain) described here comes from a study of blood T cell repertoires in COVID-19. Looking at the study overall: T cells, B-cell-depleted T cells, or PBMCs supplied cDNA or gDNA.

As processed by the authors: From reference gene primer amplification, estimates of nucleated cell counts were derived. Method: immunoSEQ multiplex PCR; TCRdb's copy keeps in-frame clones and lacks some. The D gene and trimming were derived from the DNA, and the V and J assignments and clone size from that table. The sample yields approximately 220,000 clones, approximately 80% seen once. Trimming took 1 base from V and 6 from J, leaving 14 bases between them. There are 15 residues in the CDR3. Germline CDR1 SGDLS, CDR2 YYNGEE. This TCR derives from a man aged 35 to 55 with acute or convalescent COVID-19. The sample taken for sequencing was peripheral blood. The chain uses TRBV9 and TRBJ2-1, with D tentatively TRBD2 (8 bases). CDR3 region: CASSVLSGTVNEQFF. The CDR3 DNA reads as TGTGCCAGCAGCGTACTTAGCGGGACAGTCAATGAGCAGTTCTTC.